The 14 T cell receptor beta chains below were found in one sample sequenced in a study of response to subunit inactivated influenza vaccine. TCRdb fed the RT-PCR reads into MiXCR, producing one record per CDR3 protein. This table has fewer than 800,000 distinct CDR3 sequences, around 16% appearing once. The sample consisted of PBMCs from blood, taken approximately 12 days after vaccination. The receptors originated from a man in his fifties who received an inactivated influenza vaccine.

This clonotype was counted a few times. The V and J genes are TRBV4-3 and TRBJ2-1; 8 bases line up with TRBD2. This CDR3 region has 17 residues. Trimming cost V 0 bases and J 0 bases; bases outside gene matches: 4. Germline V gives CDR1 LGHNA, CDR2 YSLEER. CDR3 bases: TGCGCCAGCAGCCAAGATTTCCTAGCGGGCTCCTACAATGAGCAGTTCTTC. It specifies CASSQDFLAGSYNEQFF.

This clonotype has only a few counts. The chain uses TRBV11-2 and TRBJ2-7; D may be TRBD1 or TRBD2 (5 bases each). The CDR3 sequence is 16 residues long. V shed 4 bases and J shed 3 bases, with 19 bases lying between them. CDR1 is SGHAT, CDR2 FQNNGV, per germline. CDR3 in DNA: TGTGCCAGCAGCTCCCATCTCGCCAGGGACCGCTACGAGCAGTACTTC. This translates into CASSSHLARDRYEQYF.

The chain is built from TRBV20-1 and TRBJ2-3, with D uncertain. Trimming shortened V by 3 bases and J by 2 bases, and 15 bases separated the two germline ends. This CDR3 region has 15 residues. Germline CDR1 and CDR2: DFQATT and SNEGSKA (reference sequence). Here the CDR3 reads CSASAPMGSTDTQYF. The DNA of the CDR3 is TGCAGTGCTAGTGCCCCTATGGGGTCCACAGATACGCAGTATTTT.

The chain is built from TRBV12-3 or TRBV12-4 and TRBJ2-1, with 14 bases matching TRBD2. Trimming cost V 6 bases and J 8 bases; bases outside gene matches: 9. The CDR3 extends over 16 amino acids. The CDR3: CASRRTSGGFMDEQFF. CDR3 DNA sequence: TGTGCCAGCAGGAGGACTAGCGGGGGGTTCATGGATGAGCAGTTCTTC.

This clonotype was counted many times. The gene calls are TRBV12-3 or TRBV12-4 and TRBJ2-1; D ambiguous. This CDR3 region has 14 residues. The germline V and J ends were trimmed by 3 bases and 8 bases, with 14 bases remaining between them. The CDR3 sequence is CASSLNYRRDEQFF. CDR3 sequence (DNA): TGTGCCAGCAGTTTGAACTACCGTAGGGATGAGCAGTTCTTC.

This clonotype was seen many times. The V call is TRBV10-3, the J call TRBJ2-7; D gene unclear. V lost 8 bases and J lost 6, with 11 bases in between. The CDR3 runs to 11 residues. Germline V gene lookup returns CDR1 ENHRY and CDR2 SYGVKD. This CDR3 reads CAIQSSSEQYF. DNA for the CDR3: TGTGCCATCCAGTCCAGTAGCGAGCAGTACTTC.

Remarks on this clonotype: The junction does not match germline at one end; this may be a read error. The chain links TRBV5-6 to TRBJ2-2; D may correspond to TRBD1 or TRBD2 (5 bases each). Germline loops: CDR1 SGHDT, CDR2 YYEEEE. There are 15 residues in the CDR3. The CDR3 DNA sequence: TGTGCCAGCAGTTTAGGACAACTGAACACCGGGGAGCTGCTTTTT. Its translation: CASSLGQLNTGELLF.

The CDR3 region is CASSLGVGSPDTQYF. The DNA of the CDR3 is TGTGCCAGCAGTTTAGGAGTCGGCTCCCCAGATACGCAGTATTTT. The V and J genes are TRBV12-3 or TRBV12-4 and TRBJ2-3, with D unresolved. The CDR3 covers 15 residues. V shed 1 base and J shed 4 bases, with 12 bases lying between them.

This chain connects TRBV15 to TRBJ1-6; the match to TRBD1 covers 7 bases. The CDR3 totals 16 residues. The V gene's germline CDR1 is LNHNV and CDR2 YYDKDF (reference sequence). The V gene end was trimmed by 1 base and the J gene end by 5 bases; junction bases not matched to a gene: 5. This chain's CDR3 is CATSRVTGRHNSPLHF. The DNA of the CDR3 is TGTGCCACCAGCAGAGTGACAGGGAGGCATAATTCACCCCTCCACTTT.

V and J are TRBV20-1 and TRBJ2-2; D gene unclear. Trimming pared 6 bases from V and 6 bases from J, leaving 5 bases between. CDR3 length: 10 amino acids. Germline values: CDR1 DFQATT, CDR2 SNEGSKA (reference sequence). The CDR3 DNA reads TGCAGTGCCAAGTCCGGGGAGCTGTTTTTT. This codes for CSAKSGELFF.

This clonotype has a handful of counts. The chain has TRBV4-3 and TRBJ2-3; D could derive from TRBD1 or TRBD2 (5 bases each). Trimming stripped 3 bases from V and 3 bases from J, with 25 bases between. CDR3 length equals 19 residues. From germline, CDR1 is LGHNA and CDR2 YSLEER. CDR3 loop: CASSHRPWDHRGGTDTQYF. The CDR3 DNA reads TGCGCCAGCAGCCATAGACCATGGGACCACAGAGGTGGAACAGATACGCAGTATTTT.

The sample holds one count of this clonotype. This sequence joins TRBV27 and TRBJ2-7; 7 positions match TRBD1. After removal of 1 base from V and 3 bases from J, the junction contained 9 bases not matched to a gene. Germline CDR1 and CDR2: MNHEY and SMNVEV (reference sequence). The CDR3 has 16 amino acids. CDR3 coding DNA: TGTGCCAGCAGTTTATTGACAGGGAGAGGTTTCTACGAGCAGTACTTC. Protein: CASSLLTGRGFYEQYF.

This clonotype was counted a few times. The V call is TRBV5-1, the J call TRBJ2-1; D might be TRBD2 (5 bases). V lost 5 bases and J 8 bases, leaving 14 bases between the germline ends. This CDR3 is built from 13 residues. The germline CDR1 and CDR2 sequences are SGHRS and YFSETQ. The CDR3 DNA is TGCGCCAGCAGGGAGATTGGTAGCGATGAGCAGTTCTTC. Amino acid sequence: CASREIGSDEQFF.

V usage is TRBV6-2 or TRBV6-3 and J usage is TRBJ2-5; D gene uncertain. V lost 0 bases and J 5 bases, leaving 16 bases between the germline ends. Germline V gene data show CDR1 as MNHEY and CDR2 as SVGEGT. The CDR3 sequence is 16 residues long. CDR3 nucleotides: TGTGCCAGCAGTTACTCGAAGCAGTCGGGTATGGAGACCCAGTACTTC. It encodes CASSYSKQSGMETQYF.